This T cell receptor beta chain is from a study of T cell responses to AZD1222 COVID-19 vaccine. Overall study results and limits: Reportedly, nearly half of unique spike TCRs recognized epitopes outside B.1.351/B.1.1.7 mutations. After the peak T cell response, and only then, were repertoires sampled. Spike-spanning, vaccine-associated CD4 TCRs were dominant at 160-218 and 743-854. Clonal diversity was possibly underestimated; the donors were predominantly white British and more often female.

Sequencing used immunoSEQ multiplex PCR; TCRdb keeps in-frame clones, though not all of them. This table has more than 70,000 clones, approximately 90% appearing once. V lost 3 bases to trimming and J lost 6 bases; unmatched junction nucleotides: 22. In germline, CDR1 is SGHAT, CDR2 FQNNGV. The CDR3 totals 19 residues. With regard to this clone: The antigen is not known.

The origin of this receptor is an adult who received the AZD1222 COVID-19 vaccine. The sequencing used peripheral blood, collected 28 days after the second AZD1222 dose. The gene calls are TRBV11-2 and TRBJ2-7; 8 bases line up with TRBD1. Here the CDR3 reads CASSFTSQRTGSQLGEQYF. The CDR3, as DNA: TGTGCCAGCAGCTTCACATCTCAGAGGACAGGGAGTCAGCTAGGCGAGCAGTACTTC.